The 10 T cell receptor beta chains below come from one sample, sequenced in a study of CD8 T cells in Susac syndrome. The RNA, 0.5 to 1 ug, was put through reverse transcription using random hexamers. TCRdb redid the calling of the immunoSEQ multiplex PCR reads with MiXCR, one entry per CDR3 protein. The repertoire holds nearly 200,000 distinct CDR3 sequences, with roughly 96% as singletons. Sample: CD4+ T cells from PBMCs. Source of these receptors: a human donor with multiple sclerosis.

This chain uses TRBV2 with TRBJ1-2; D remains ambiguous. V lost 2 bases and J lost 3, with 7 bases in between. This CDR3 has 13 residues. CDR1 is SNHLY, CDR2 FYNNEI, per germline. The CDR3, as DNA: TGTGCCAGCAGTGAACCTGCCTACTATGGCTACACCTTC. Translated: CASSEPAYYGYTF.

V and J are TRBV11-2 and TRBJ2-7, with D tentatively TRBD2 (5 bases). V was trimmed by 6 bases and J by 2 bases, leaving 17 bases between them. The CDR3 sequence is 15 residues long. Germline V gives CDR1 SGHAT, CDR2 FQNNGV. CDR3 in amino acids: CASRPPTGKTYEQYF. The DNA for the CDR3 is TGTGCCAGCAGACCCCCCACCGGGAAAACCTACGAGCAGTACTTC.

This chain uses TRBV20-1 with TRBJ2-1, with D possibly being TRBD1 (6 bases). This CDR3 region has 15 residues. Germline V CDR1 and CDR2: DFQATT, SNEGSKA (reference sequence). The ends were cut back, 0 bases at V and 4 bases at J, with 13 bases in the middle. The CDR3 loop reads CSARDSRGKYNEQFF. The CDR3 region has the DNA TGCAGTGCTAGAGATTCTAGGGGGAAGTACAATGAGCAGTTCTTC.

This chain links TRBV30 with TRBJ1-5, with D perhaps TRBD1 (5 bases). This CDR3 has 13 amino acids. Germline loops: CDR1 GTSNPN, CDR2 SVGIG (reference sequence). V shed 4 bases and J shed 2 bases, with 9 bases lying between them. The CDR3 DNA sequence: TGTGCCTGGACGGGGGATGGCAATCAGCCCCAGCATTTT. It is translated as CAWTGDGNQPQHF. Full variable domain (remainder filled in from reference TRBV30 and TRBJ1-5): SQTIHQWPATLVQPVGSPLSLECTVEGTSNPNLYWYRQAAGRGLQLLFYSVGIGQISSEVPQNLSASRPQDRQFILSSKKLLLSDSGFYLCAWTGDGNQPQHFGDGTRLSIL.

The chain has TRBV19 and TRBJ1-5; no clear D gene. This CDR3 is built from 14 residues. The V and J ends lost 5 bases and 3 bases respectively, with 11 bases between them. Germline CDR1 reads LNHDA; CDR2 reads SQIVND (reference sequence). The CDR3 DNA reads as TGTGCCAGTAGTGTTCACTGGGACAATCAGCCCCAGCATTTT. Translating it yields CASSVHWDNQPQHF.

This clonotype appeared a single time. The chain joins TRBV24-1 to TRBJ2-3, with TRBD1 matching over 11 bases. The CDR3 has 16 residues. V was pared by 4 bases and J by 7 bases, with 9 bases of the junction left unmatched. The V gene's germline CDR1 is KGHDR and CDR2 SFDVKD. The CDR3 DNA follows: TGTGCCACCAGTGACTCCGGGACAGGGGGAATGTATACGCAGTATTTT. This encodes CATSDSGTGGMYTQYF.

The V and J genes are TRBV18 and TRBJ1-2; D unclear. The CDR3 is made up of 14 amino acids. Trimming shortened V by 6 bases and J by 4 bases, and 15 bases separated the two germline ends. Germline values: CDR1 KGHSH, CDR2 LQKENI. CDR3: CASSQSSSSYGYTF. The DNA for the CDR3 is TGTGCCAGCTCCCAAAGCAGTTCTTCCTATGGCTACACCTTC.

The chain joins TRBV9 to TRBJ2-1; D remains ambiguous. The V end was cut by 7 bases, the J end by 12 bases, with 8 bases between. CDR3 length equals 9 residues. The germline CDR1 and CDR2 sequences are SGDLS and YYNGEE. CDR3 sequence: CASGQWQFF. The DNA for the CDR3 is TGTGCCAGCGGGCAGTGGCAGTTCTTC.

The chain is built from TRBV15 and TRBJ2-5; D is unclear. The CDR3 sequence is 12 residues long. Germline values: CDR1 LNHNV, CDR2 YYDKDF (reference sequence). Trimming took 0 bases from V and 3 from J, leaving 2 bases between them. CDR3 sequence: CATSRDEETQYF. The CDR3 nucleotides are TGTGCCACCAGCAGAGATGAAGAGACCCAGTACTTC.

The chain uses TRBV30 and TRBJ1-3, with D unclear. This CDR3 has 13 residues. V was clipped by 1 base and J by 0 bases, with 4 bases between them. Germline V gene lookup returns CDR1 GTSNPN and CDR2 SVGIG (reference sequence). CDR3 DNA sequence: TGTGCCTGGAGTGAGAACTCTGGAAACACCATATATTTT. Translation: CAWSENSGNTIYF.